This T cell receptor beta chain was observed in a study of CD8 T cells in ankylosing spondylitis. General observations from the study: Among TCR beta sequences, a motif of several highly homologous variants appeared characteristic of ankylosing spondylitis blood.

The sample holds many counts of this clonotype. Its antigen is unknown. From the 5' RACE reads, TCRdb called clonotypes with MiXCR, one entry per CDR3 protein. Of about 510,000 distinct CDR3 sequences in the sample, approximately 5.3% were seen once. Germline values: CDR1 SGHTA, CDR2 FQGNSA. The CDR3 consists of 13 residues. Losses at the gene ends were 4 bases for V and 6 bases for J; bases not matched to a gene: 3. This TCR derives from a male donor with ankylosing spondylitis. The gene calls are TRBV7-2 and TRBJ2-3; 8 bases are a match to TRBD1. The sample was blood, either unsorted or a sorted T cell fraction (not recorded which). The CDR3 loop reads CASSSWTGDTQYF. The CDR3 coding sequence is TGTGCCAGCAGCTCTTGGACAGGGGATACGCAGTATTTT.